These 2 T cell receptor beta chains came from one sample sequenced in a study of blood T cell repertoires in COVID-19 (TCRdb year 2020). Library preparation used the immunoSEQ multiplex PCR assay. In TCRdb, the immuneACCESS table is reduced to in-frame sequences with V and J assigned. These tables do not hold every clone; where another copy was compared, an unresolved V gene accounts for under half, and the others remain unexplained. The sample contains 200,000 to 250,000 clones, approximately 80% of them found a single time. 4.3% of the sample rests with the top ten. The sample comprised PBMCs or T cells enriched from blood (not recorded which). Source of these receptors: a man aged 25-45 years with acute COVID-19.

The chain couples TRBV11-2 to TRBJ2-3, with D perhaps TRBD2 (5 bases). Trimming took 11 bases from V and 6 from J, leaving 12 bases between them. CDR3 size: 11 residues. The germline gives CDR1 SGHAT, CDR2 FQNNGV. As DNA, the CDR3 is TGTGCCGGGGAGACGGGGGATACGCAGTATTTT. This translates into CAGETGDTQYF.

This clone was counted between two and nine times. The gene calls are TRBV7-6 and TRBJ1-5; tentatively, D is TRBD1 (6 bases). The V gene lost 2 bases and the J gene lost 2 bases, with 19 bases spanning the gap. CDR1 and CDR2 (germline): SGHVS, FNYEAQ. The CDR3 consists of 18 residues. CDR3 in amino acids: CASSLYDRRVGGNQPQHF. The CDR3 DNA is TGTGCCAGCAGCTTATACGACAGGCGGGTAGGGGGCAATCAGCCCCAGCATTTT. The full variable domain, rest sourced from reference TRBV7-6 and TRBJ1-5, is GAGVSQSPRYKVTKRGQDVALRCDPISGHVSLYWYRQALGQGPEFLTYFNYEAQQDKSGLPNDRFSAERPEGSISTLTIQRTEQRDSAMYRCASSLYDRRVGGNQPQHFGDGTRLSIL.